This section outlines one T cell receptor beta chain sequence together with its context. No antigen is known for it. The data originate from a study of cytomegalovirus exposure and HLA in healthy donors. Study-wide findings and caveats: The authors later linked a missense DCLRE1C variant to TCR beta V- and J-gene trimming.

Amplification used 60 Vbeta primers and 13 Jbeta primers. Assay: immunoSEQ multiplex PCR; the TCRdb copy retains only in-frame clones and omits some. The sample shows 97,000 or so clones, approximately 9% of them seen only once. Trimming took off 0 bases at V and 2 bases at J, with 5 bases between the two ends. This CDR3 spans 13 amino acids. Germline assignment: CDR1 SNHLY and CDR2 FYNNEI. The sequencing sample was made of PBMCs. The V gene is TRBV2, the J gene TRBJ2-7, with no clear D. The receptor's source is a man in his fifties in good health and CMV-seropositive. This chain's CDR3 is CASSEARTYEQYF. The DNA of the CDR3 is TGTGCCAGCAGTGAAGCGAGGACCTACGAGCAGTACTTC.